These 10 T cell receptor beta chains originate from one sample sequenced in a study of CD8 T cells in Susac syndrome. RNA amounts of about 0.45 to 1 ug underwent reverse transcription with random hexamers. In TCRdb, the immunoSEQ multiplex PCR reads were re-called with MiXCR into one record per CDR3 protein. Here the sample spans more than 250,000 distinct CDR3 sequences, 92% being singletons. The specimen was CD4+ T cells from PBMCs. The receptors shown here come from a human donor with multiple sclerosis.

The chain has TRBV18 and TRBJ2-7, with D perhaps TRBD1 or TRBD2 (6 bases each). The V end lost 4 bases, the J end lost 6 bases, and 19 bases lay between the germline ends. Germline assignment: CDR1 KGHSH and CDR2 LQKENI. This CDR3 has 15 residues. CDR3 residues: CASSQGGDRFGEQYF. The CDR3 DNA sequence: TGTGCCAGCTCACAGGGGGGCGACCGATTCGGCGAGCAGTACTTC.

The chain couples TRBV4-1 to TRBJ2-5; TRBD1 is a possible D gene (6 bases). Germline loops: CDR1 MGHRA, CDR2 YSYEKL. The ends were cut back, 4 bases at V and 0 bases at J, with 18 bases in the middle. This CDR3 comprises 17 residues. The CDR3 protein is CASSRSWDIPYQETQYF. CDR3 bases: TGCGCCAGCAGCCGATCCTGGGACATCCCGTACCAAGAGACCCAGTACTTC.

This clonotype was seen just once. The chain couples TRBV11-3 to TRBJ2-5; 7 bases line up with TRBD1. In germline, CDR1 is SGHNT, CDR2 YENEEA. This CDR3 is 15 amino acids long. Unmatched junction bases numbered 9, after V lost 4 bases and J lost 4 bases. CDR3 coding DNA: TGTGCCAGCAGCTGGGACAGCGGAATGGGAGAGACCCAGTACTTC. This translates into CASSWDSGMGETQYF. Based on the CDR3 plus reference TRBV11-3 and TRBJ2-5, the full variable domain is EAGVVQSPRYKIIEKKQPVAFWCNPISGHNTLYWYLQNLGQGPELLIRYENEEAVDDSQLPKDRFSAERLKGVDSTLKIQPAELGDSAVYLCASSWDSGMGETQYFGPGTRLLVL.

With respect to this clonotype: At one end the junction does not follow the germline gene, possibly because of a read error. V is TRBV7-7 and J is TRBJ2-5; possibly TRBD1 for D (5 bases). CDR3 size: 13 residues. The germline V gene encodes CDR1 SSHAT and CDR2 FNYEAQ (reference sequence). The CDR3 region has the DNA TGTGCTAGCAGCTCCGACAGTTATGAGACCCAGTACTTC. Its protein product is CASSSDSYETQYF.

This chain links TRBV27 with TRBJ2-7; D is unresolved. Trimming left V 5 bases short and J 2 bases short, with 13 bases between. The length of the CDR3 is 14 residues. Germline CDR1 is MNHEY and CDR2 is SMNVEV (reference sequence). CDR3 region: CASSISPIAYEQYF. CDR3 bases: TGTGCCAGCAGTATTTCACCGATTGCCTACGAGCAGTACTTC.

The chain recombines TRBV18 with TRBJ1-3; no firm D call. Per germline, CDR1 KGHSH and CDR2 LQKENI. The CDR3 consists of 15 residues. Trimming pared 3 bases from V and 4 bases from J, leaving 13 bases between. The CDR3 bases are TGTGCCAGCTCACCGACGGTAACCCCCGGAAACACCATATATTTT. Its translation: CASSPTVTPGNTIYF.

The chain carries TRBV6-1 and TRBJ2-2, with TRBD1 identical over 10 bases. This CDR3 region has 16 residues. Per germline, CDR1 MNHNS and CDR2 SASEGT. Losses at the gene ends were 5 bases for V and 3 bases for J; bases not matched to a gene: 6. Here the CDR3 DNA reads TGTGCCAGCAGTCCCGGACAGGGGGTCTACACCGGGGAGCTGTTTTTT. As protein: CASSPGQGVYTGELFF.

The J gene is TRBJ2-3, the V gene TRBV5-6, with D perhaps matching TRBD2 (6 bases). V was trimmed by 7 bases and J by 1 base, leaving 10 bases between them. This CDR3 is 13 amino acids long. Germline assignment: CDR1 SGHDT and CDR2 YYEEEE. CDR3 sequence reads: CASRGGGTDTQYF. The CDR3 DNA reads TGTGCCAGCCGCGGAGGGGGCACAGATACGCAGTATTTT.

The V gene is TRBV4-3, the J gene TRBJ2-1; D might be TRBD1 (6 bases). Germline CDR1 and CDR2: LGHNA and YSLEER. The CDR3 has 15 amino acids. Trimming took off 0 bases at V and 4 bases at J, with 10 bases between the two ends. The CDR3: CASSQDQTGYNEQFF. In DNA, the CDR3 is TGCGCCAGCAGCCAAGATCAGACAGGTTACAATGAGCAGTTCTTC.

The chain links TRBV10-3 to TRBJ2-5, with 12 bases fitting TRBD1. This CDR3 has 16 amino acids. Germline assignment: CDR1 ENHRY and CDR2 SYGVKD. The V and J ends lost 5 bases and 5 bases, in that order; junction bases with no gene match: 9. This chain's CDR3 is CAISPGQGAFGETQYF. The CDR3 nucleotides are TGTGCCATCAGTCCGGGACAGGGGGCATTCGGGGAGACCCAGTACTTC.